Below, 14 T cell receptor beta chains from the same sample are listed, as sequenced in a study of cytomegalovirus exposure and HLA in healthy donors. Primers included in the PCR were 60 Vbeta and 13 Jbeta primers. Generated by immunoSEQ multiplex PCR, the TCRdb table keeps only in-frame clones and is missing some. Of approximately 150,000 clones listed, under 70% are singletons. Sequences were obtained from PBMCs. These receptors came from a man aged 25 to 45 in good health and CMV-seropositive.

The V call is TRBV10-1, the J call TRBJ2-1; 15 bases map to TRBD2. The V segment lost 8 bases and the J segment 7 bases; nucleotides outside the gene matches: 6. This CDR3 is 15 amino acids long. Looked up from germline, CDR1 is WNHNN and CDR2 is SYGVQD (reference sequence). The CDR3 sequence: CASASGTSGRNEQFF. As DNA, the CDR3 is TGCGCCAGCGCCTCCGGGACTAGCGGGAGGAATGAGCAGTTCTTC.

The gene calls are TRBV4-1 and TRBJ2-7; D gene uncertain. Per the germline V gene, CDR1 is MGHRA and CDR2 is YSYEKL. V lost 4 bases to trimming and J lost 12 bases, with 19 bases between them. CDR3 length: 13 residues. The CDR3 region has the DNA TGCGCCAGCAGCCCAAGAGTACTCACCAAGCGGTACTTC. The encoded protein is CASSPRVLTKRYF.

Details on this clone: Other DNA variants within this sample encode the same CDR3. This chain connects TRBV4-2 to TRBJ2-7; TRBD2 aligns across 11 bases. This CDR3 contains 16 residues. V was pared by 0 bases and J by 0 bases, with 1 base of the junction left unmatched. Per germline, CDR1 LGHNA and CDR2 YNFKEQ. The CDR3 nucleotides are TGTGCCAGCAGCCAAGATGGGACTAGCGGCTCCTACGAGCAGTACTTC. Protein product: CASSQDGTSGSYEQYF.

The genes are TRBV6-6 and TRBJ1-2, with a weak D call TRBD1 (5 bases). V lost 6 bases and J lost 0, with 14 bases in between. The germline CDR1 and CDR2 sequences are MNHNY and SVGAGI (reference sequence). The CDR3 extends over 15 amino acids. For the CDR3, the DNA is TGTGCCAGCAGCCTGGACGGGGGAACTAACTATGGCTACACCTTC. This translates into CASSLDGGTNYGYTF.

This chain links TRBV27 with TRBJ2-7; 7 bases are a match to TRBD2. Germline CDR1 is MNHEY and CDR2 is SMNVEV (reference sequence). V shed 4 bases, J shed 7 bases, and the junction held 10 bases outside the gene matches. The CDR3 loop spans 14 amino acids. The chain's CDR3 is CASSSAGEYLEQYF. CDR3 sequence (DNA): TGTGCCAGCAGTTCTGCGGGGGAGTACCTGGAGCAGTACTTC.

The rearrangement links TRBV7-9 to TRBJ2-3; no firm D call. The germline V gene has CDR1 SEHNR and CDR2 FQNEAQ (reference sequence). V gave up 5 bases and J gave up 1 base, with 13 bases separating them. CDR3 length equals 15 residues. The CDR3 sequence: CASSPFIGGTDTQYF. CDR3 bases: TGTGCCAGCAGCCCGTTTATAGGAGGCACAGATACGCAGTATTTT.

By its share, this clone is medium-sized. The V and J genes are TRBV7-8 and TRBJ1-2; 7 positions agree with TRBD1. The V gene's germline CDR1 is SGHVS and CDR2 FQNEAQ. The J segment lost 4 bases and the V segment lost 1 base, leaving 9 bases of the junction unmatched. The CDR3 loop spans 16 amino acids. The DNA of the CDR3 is TGTGCCAGCAGCTTAGGGTCAGGGGGAAGCGGCTATGGCTACACCTTC. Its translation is CASSLGSGGSGYGYTF. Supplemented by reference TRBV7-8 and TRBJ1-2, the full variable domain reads GAGVSQSPRYKVAKRGQDVALRCDPISGHVSLFWYQQALGQGPEFLTYFQNEAQLDKSGLPSDRFFAERPEGSVSTLKIQRTQQEDSAVYLCASSLGSGGSGYGYTFGSGTRLTVV.

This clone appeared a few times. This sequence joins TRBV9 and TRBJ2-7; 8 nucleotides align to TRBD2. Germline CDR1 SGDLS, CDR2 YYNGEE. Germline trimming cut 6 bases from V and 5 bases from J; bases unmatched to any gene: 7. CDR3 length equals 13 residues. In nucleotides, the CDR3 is TGTGCCAGCACTCCGGGAGGGCTAGACGAGCAGTACTTC. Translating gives CASTPGGLDEQYF.

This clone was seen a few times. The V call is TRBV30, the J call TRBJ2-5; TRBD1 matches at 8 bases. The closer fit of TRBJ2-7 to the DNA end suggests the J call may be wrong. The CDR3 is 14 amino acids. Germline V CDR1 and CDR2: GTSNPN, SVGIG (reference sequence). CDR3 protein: CACPRTGSSYEQYF. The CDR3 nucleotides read TGTGCCTGCCCTAGGACAGGGAGCTCCTACGAGCAGTACTTC.

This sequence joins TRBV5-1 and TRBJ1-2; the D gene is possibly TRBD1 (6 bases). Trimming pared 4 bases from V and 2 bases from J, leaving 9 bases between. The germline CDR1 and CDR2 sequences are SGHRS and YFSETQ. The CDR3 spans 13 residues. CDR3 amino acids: CASSDGTNYGYTF. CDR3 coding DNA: TGCGCCAGCAGCGACGGGACAAACTATGGCTACACCTTC.

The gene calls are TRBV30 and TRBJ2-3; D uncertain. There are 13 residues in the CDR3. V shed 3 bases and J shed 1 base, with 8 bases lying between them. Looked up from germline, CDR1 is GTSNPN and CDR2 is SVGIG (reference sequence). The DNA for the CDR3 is TGTGCCTGGAGGCGGCCTGGCACAGATACGCAGTATTTT. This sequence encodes CAWRRPGTDTQYF.

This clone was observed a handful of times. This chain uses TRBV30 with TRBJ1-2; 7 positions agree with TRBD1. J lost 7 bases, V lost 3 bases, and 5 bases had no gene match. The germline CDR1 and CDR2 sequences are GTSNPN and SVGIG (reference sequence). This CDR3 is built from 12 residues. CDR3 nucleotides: TGTGCCTGGAGGGGGACAGCTGGTGGCTACACCTTC. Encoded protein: CAWRGTAGGYTF.

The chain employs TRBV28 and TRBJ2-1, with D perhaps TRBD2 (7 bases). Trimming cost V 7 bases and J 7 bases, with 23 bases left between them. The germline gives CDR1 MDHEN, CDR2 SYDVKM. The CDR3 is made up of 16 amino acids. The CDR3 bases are TGTGCCAGCACCACCACCGGCAGGGGAGGGAAAAATGAGCAGTTCTTC. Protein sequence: CASTTTGRGGKNEQFF.

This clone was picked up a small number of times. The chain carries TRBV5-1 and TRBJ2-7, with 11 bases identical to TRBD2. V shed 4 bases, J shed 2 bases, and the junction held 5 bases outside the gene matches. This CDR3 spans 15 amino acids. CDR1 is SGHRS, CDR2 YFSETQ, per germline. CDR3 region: CASSPGLADTYEQYF. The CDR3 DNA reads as TGCGCCAGCAGCCCGGGACTAGCGGATACCTACGAGCAGTACTTC.